The source of this T cell receptor (beta chain) is a study of blood T cell repertoires in COVID-19. Study as a whole: COVID-19 samples collected from the United States, Italy and Spain covered acute and convalescent phases. PBMCs, B-cell-depleted T cells, or T cells provided the cDNA or gDNA that made up the material.

In the authors' workflow: By means of reference gene primer amplification, nucleated cell counts were estimated. The assay was immunoSEQ multiplex PCR, and TCRdb's table has in-frame clones only and misses some. The DNA was the basis for D and trimming; V, J and clone size are from that table. Here the sample spans 50,000 or so clones, 70% to 90% being singletons. The germline gives CDR1 SEHNR, CDR2 FQNEAQ (reference sequence). The CDR3 length is 15 residues. The J segment lost 7 bases and the V segment lost 6 bases, leaving 11 bases of the junction unmatched. This chain connects TRBV7-9 to TRBJ1-1, with TRBD1 matching 10 bases. This TCR came from a man aged 80 or over with acute or convalescent COVID-19. Specimen: peripheral blood. CDR3 sequence: CASRTGTGVVSEAFF. In DNA, the CDR3 is TGTGCCAGCAGAACCGGGACAGGGGTTGTAAGTGAAGCTTTCTTT.